A single sample is the source of the 10 T cell receptor beta chains below, sequenced in a study of molecular identifiers for immune sequencing clone quantification. TCRdb re-analysed the PCR reads in MiXCR, keeping a single row per CDR3 protein. The data contain 45,000 to 55,000 distinct CDR3 sequences, about a third of them singletons. Sequencing input: naive CD8+ T cells from blood, with Jurkat cell RNA spiked in. Subset meaning: FACS-sorted CD8+CD4-CCR7+CD45RA+ naive T cells. These TCRs come from a human donor in good health. Some libraries in this study had Jurkat cell RNA spiked in.

There are a few counts of this clonotype. This chain uses TRBV5-6 with TRBJ1-2; 8 nucleotides line up with TRBD1. CDR3 length: 15 amino acids. The V segment lost 0 bases and the J segment 2 bases; nucleotides outside the gene matches: 3. CDR1 and CDR2 (germline): SGHDT, YYEEEE. CDR3 sequence (DNA): TGTGCCAGCAGCTTGGGGACAGGGAACAACTATGGCTACACCTTC. This sequence encodes CASSLGTGNNYGYTF. Supplemented by reference TRBV5-6 and TRBJ1-2, the full variable domain reads DAGVTQSPTHLIKTRGQQVTLRCSPKSGHDTVSWYQQALGQGPQFIFQYYEEEERQRGNFPDRFSGHQFPNYSSELNVNALLLGDSALYLCASSLGTGNNYGYTFGSGTRLTVV.

Worth noting for this clonotype: This sequence may be a read error, since a much larger clone differs from it by one base. The chain combines TRBV2 with TRBJ1-1; no firm D call. The CDR3 is made up of 10 amino acids. Per germline, CDR1 SNHLY and CDR2 FYNNEI. The CDR3 is CARGNIEAFF. The DNA for the CDR3 is TGTGCCAGAGGGAACATTGAAGCTTTCTTT.

In regard to this clonotype: A much larger clone differs by one base, so this may be a read error. The gene calls are TRBV2 and TRBJ2-7; TRBD2 might be the D (5 bases). The germline CDR1 and CDR2 sequences are SNHLY and FYNNEI. This CDR3 is 12 amino acids long. This chain's CDR3 is CASSGALGERYF. CDR3 nucleotides: TGTGCCAGCAGTGGTGCGCTTGGGGAGCGGTACTTC.

About this clonotype itself: With a much larger clone just one base away, this may be a read error. The V and J genes are TRBV2 and TRBJ1-1; no clear D gene. CDR1 and CDR2 (germline): SNHLY, FYNNEI. The CDR3 runs to 13 residues. The CDR3 reads CASSDMGNTDAFF. The CDR3 nucleotides read TGTGCCAGCAGTGATATGGGGAACACTGACGCTTTCTTT.

The table lists this clonotype with many counts. The gene calls are TRBV5-6 and TRBJ1-5; 8 bases are shared with TRBD1. V lost 3 bases, J lost 5 bases, and 4 bases stayed unmatched. Germline CDR1 reads SGHDT; CDR2 reads YYEEEE. The CDR3 length is 14 residues. CDR3 in amino acids: CASSWGTGDQPQHF. CDR3 nucleotides: TGTGCCAGCAGCTGGGGGACAGGCGATCAGCCCCAGCATTTT.

There are a few counts of this clonotype. The chain combines TRBV9 with TRBJ2-6, with D possibly being TRBD2 (5 bases). Deletions cut 0 bases from V and 0 bases from J, with 16 bases between. Germline V gene lookup returns CDR1 SGDLS and CDR2 YYNGEE. This CDR3 is built from 19 residues. As DNA, the CDR3 is TGTGCCAGCAGCGTAGTGTCTAGCCCCTATGCCTCTGGGGCCAACGTCCTGACTTTC. It translates to CASSVVSSPYASGANVLTF.

This clonotype has only a few counts. This clone may be a read error of a much larger clone one base away. V and J are TRBV2 and TRBJ2-3; D might be TRBD1 (6 bases). The CDR3 is 14 residues long. The germline gives CDR1 SNHLY, CDR2 FYNNEI. V was cut by 7 bases and J by 0 bases, with 11 bases left in between. This CDR3 reads CASTGTPSTDTQYF. DNA for the CDR3: TGTGCCAGCACGGGGACACCCAGCACAGATACGCAGTATTTT.

This clonotype was recorded at least ten times. The chain carries TRBV7-2 and TRBJ2-5; no clear D. Trimming cost V 5 bases and J 5 bases, with 18 bases left between them. The CDR3 loop spans 15 amino acids. Germline V lookup: CDR1 SGHTA, CDR2 FQGNSA. CDR3 region: CASSPDLGLGETQYF. As DNA, the CDR3 is TGTGCCAGCAGCCCGGATCTAGGCCTCGGTGAGACCCAGTACTTC.

Judged by abundance, this clonotype is medium-sized. J is TRBJ2-2 and V is TRBV6-2 or TRBV6-3; D unresolved. Trimming cost V 7 bases and J 3 bases, with 9 bases left between them. The length of the CDR3 is 13 residues. The germline CDR1 and CDR2 sequences are MNHEY and SVGEGT. CDR3 nucleotides: TGTGCCAGCACCGACACCTACACCGGGGAGCTGTTTTTT. The encoded protein is CASTDTYTGELFF.

The chain has TRBV6-2 or TRBV6-3 and TRBJ2-5; D ambiguous. From germline, CDR1 is MNHEY and CDR2 SVGEGT. The CDR3 length is 13 residues. V lost 4 bases and J lost 5, with 11 bases in between. This CDR3 is CASSFARWETQYF. CDR3 in DNA: TGTGCCAGCAGTTTTGCTCGGTGGGAGACCCAGTACTTC.